The 16 T cell receptor beta chains reported below all come from one sample, sequenced in a study of beta chain features in type 1 diabetes. Regarding the study as a whole: There was a moderate but significant shortening of TCRB CDR3s in all four CD4+ subsets of Type 1 diabetes patients.

Sequenced material consisted of expressed TCRB transcripts (all of the isolated RNA was reverse transcribed). The assay was immunoSEQ multiplex PCR, and TCRdb's table has in-frame clones only and misses some. Here the sample spans around 340,000 clones, around 9% being singletons. What these receptors recognize is not known. Specimen: central memory CD4+ T cells from blood. The receptors here all came from a man aged 30 to 39 with type 1 diabetes.

Points on this clone: The identical CDR3 is also encoded by other nucleotide sequences in the sample. The V gene is TRBV29-1, the J gene TRBJ2-5; D possibly corresponds to TRBD2 (7 bases). Germline CDR1 is SQVTM and CDR2 is ANQGSEA. This CDR3 is built from 12 residues. Trimming removed 2 bases from V and 5 bases from J, with 9 bases in between. The CDR3 DNA follows: TGCAGCGTTGAAAGGGGGGGCGAGACCCAGTACTTC. It encodes CSVERGGETQYF.

The gene calls are TRBV10-3 and TRBJ2-5; D is unclear. Germline assignment: CDR1 ENHRY and CDR2 SYGVKD. Trimming stripped 4 bases from V and 3 bases from J, with 9 bases between. This CDR3 comprises 13 residues. The CDR3 nucleotides read TGTGCCATCAGTGGAATGGAGAAAGAGACCCAGTACTTC. Protein sequence: CAISGMEKETQYF.

This clone was counted only a few times. The chain joins TRBV10-3 to TRBJ2-3; the D is unclear. Trimming took 2 bases from V and 2 from J, leaving 5 bases between them. The CDR3 is 13 residues long. CDR1 is ENHRY and CDR2 is SYGVKD in the germline V gene. CDR3 in DNA: TGTGCCATCAGTGAGACGGACACAGATACGCAGTATTTT. Encoded protein: CAISETDTDTQYF.

This clone occurred a few times. The chain links TRBV11-3 to TRBJ2-3; D might be TRBD2 (5 bases). The V end lost 0 bases, the J end lost 4 bases, and 8 bases lay between the germline ends. Germline loops: CDR1 SGHNT, CDR2 YENEEA. This CDR3 is built from 14 residues. The CDR3 is CASSLDGGADTQYF. CDR3 sequence (DNA): TGTGCCAGCAGCTTAGATGGAGGAGCAGATACGCAGTATTTT.

The J gene is TRBJ1-6, the V gene TRBV6-5; 7 bases are a match to TRBD1. V gave up 5 bases and J gave up 9 bases; unmatched junction bases: 4. Germline values: CDR1 MNHEY, CDR2 SVGAGI. The CDR3 runs 13 residues. The CDR3 loop reads CASSGNRGSPLHF. CDR3 nucleotide sequence: TGTGCCAGCAGTGGAAACAGGGGTTCACCCCTCCACTTT.

This clone was counted between two and nine times. The V gene is TRBV6-1, the J gene TRBJ1-2; 7 bases fit TRBD1. This CDR3 region has 12 residues. V gave up 8 bases and J gave up 14 bases; unmatched junction bases: 14. CDR1 and CDR2 from the germline V gene are MNHNS and SASEGT. DNA of the CDR3: TGTGCCAGCGCGCCGGGACAGCTCGCCGAAACCTTC. It encodes CASAPGQLAETF.

This chain connects TRBV4-3 to TRBJ2-1; 8 bases align to TRBD2. The germline CDR1 and CDR2 sequences are LGHNA and YSLEER. Trimming took 5 bases from V and 8 from J; bases not matched to a gene: 11. The CDR3 is 15 residues long. The CDR3 DNA is TGCGCCAGCAGCGAACGGGAGGGTGGTGGAGATGAGCAGTTCTTC. Translating gives CASSEREGGGDEQFF.

This clone has more than one count but fewer than ten. J is TRBJ1-5 and V is TRBV6-6; TRBD1 might be the D (6 bases). The V end lost 6 bases, the J end lost 5 bases, and 14 bases lay between the germline ends. The V gene's germline CDR1 is MNHNY and CDR2 SVGAGI (reference sequence). The CDR3 contains 14 residues. The CDR3 loop is CASRIGQPDQPQHF. CDR3 nucleotide sequence: TGTGCCAGCAGGATCGGACAGCCGGATCAGCCCCAGCATTTT.

V is TRBV5-4 and J is TRBJ2-5; 9 nucleotides align to TRBD1. The CDR3 spans 16 residues. The germline CDR1 and CDR2 sequences are SGHNT and YYREEE (reference sequence). V was clipped by 4 bases and J by 1 base; unmatched bases: 8. The chain's CDR3 is CASSPGTGYGQETQYF. The CDR3 nucleotides read TGTGCCAGCAGCCCCGGGACAGGGTATGGCCAAGAGACCCAGTACTTC.

This chain joins TRBV10-3 and TRBJ1-1; D might be TRBD1 (6 bases). Germline CDR1 and CDR2: ENHRY and SYGVKD. V was cut by 10 bases and J by 1 base, with 13 bases left in between. The CDR3 spans 13 residues. This CDR3 is CATTDRSNTEAFF. The CDR3 DNA is TGTGCCACGACTGACAGGTCGAACACTGAAGCTTTCTTT.

In its sample, this clone was seen a few times. The chain has TRBV7-9 and TRBJ2-7; TRBD1 matches at 7 bases. V dropped 3 bases and J dropped 6; count of bases not matched to a gene: 11. The length of the CDR3 is 15 residues. Germline lookup yields CDR1 SEHNR and CDR2 FQNEAQ (reference sequence). As DNA, the CDR3 is TGTGCCAGCAGCTTTGTTCCAGGGGGTAAATCCGAGCAGTACTTC. This encodes CASSFVPGGKSEQYF.

V and J are TRBV2 and TRBJ2-4, with TRBD1 identical over 10 bases. J was trimmed by 4 bases and V by 6 bases; bases with no gene match: 0. The germline V gene encodes CDR1 SNHLY and CDR2 FYNNEI. The CDR3 length is 13 residues. CDR3 in amino acids: CASRDRGKNIQYF. For the CDR3, the DNA is TGTGCCAGCAGGGACAGGGGGAAAAACATTCAGTACTTC.

The genes are TRBV28 and TRBJ2-7; 10 positions agree with TRBD1. The CDR3 has 16 amino acids. Trimming cost V 2 bases and J 6 bases; bases outside gene matches: 10. Looked up from germline, CDR1 is MDHEN and CDR2 is SYDVKM. The CDR3 DNA is TGTGCCAGCAGTTTACGAAGGACAGGGGGTGCTTCCGAGCAGTACTTC. Protein sequence: CASSLRRTGGASEQYF.

J is TRBJ2-3 and V is TRBV2; TRBD2 matches at 11 bases. Germline-derived CDR1 and CDR2 are SNHLY and FYNNEI. The trim removed 3 bases at V and 4 bases at J, leaving 0 bases unmatched. The CDR3 extends over 14 amino acids. The CDR3 protein is CASSEGLAADTQYF. The CDR3 bases are TGTGCCAGCAGTGAGGGACTAGCGGCAGATACGCAGTATTTT.

This clone was seen a handful of times. CDR3 region: CASSLVGFTGELFF. In nucleotides, the CDR3 is TGTGCCAGCAGCTTAGTAGGGTTCACCGGGGAGCTGTTTTTT. This chain links TRBV7-9 with TRBJ2-2; D not certain. Germline V gives CDR1 SEHNR, CDR2 FQNEAQ (reference sequence). Trimming cost V 1 base and J 4 bases, with 7 bases left between them. The CDR3 totals 14 residues.

The rearrangement links TRBV2 to TRBJ1-1; maybe TRBD1 (6 bases). The germline CDR1 and CDR2 sequences are SNHLY and FYNNEI. V lost 8 bases to trimming and J lost 1 base, with 14 bases between them. This CDR3 region has 14 residues. The CDR3 region has the DNA TGTGCCAGCTTCGTGGGACACTCGAACACTGAAGCTTTCTTT. Protein: CASFVGHSNTEAFF.